The rows below give T cell receptor beta chains drawn from one sample of a study of cytomegalovirus exposure and HLA in healthy donors. Method: immunoSEQ multiplex PCR; TCRdb's copy keeps in-frame clones and lacks some. Here the sample spans about 190,000 clones, 85% being singletons. Sequencing was performed on PBMCs. Source of these receptors: a boy aged 2-9 years in good health and CMV-seronegative. CDR3s include the opening cysteine and the closing phenylalanine or tryptophan. The D gene is left open where the match is weak. Size is omitted from some rows. Given values are once, few, many or a class for expanded clones.

abundance	d_gene	v_gene	j_gene	CDR3nt	CDR3aa
once	TRBD2	TRBV2	TRBJ2-1	TGTGCCAGCAGTGAAATCCGGGGGGGCAACAATGAGCAGTTCTTC	CASSEIRGGNNEQFF
NA	NA	TRBV6-1	TRBJ1-2	TGTGCCAGCAGTGGCTACACGGACAGTGGAGCTAACTATGGCTACACCTTC	CASSGYTDSGANYGYTF
once	TRBD1	TRBV27	TRBJ2-5	TGTGCCAGCAGTGCTGGCGGGACAGGGAGAGAGACCCAGTACTTC	CASSAGGTGRETQYF
NA	TRBD2	TRBV5-1	TRBJ2-1	TGCGCCAGCAGCCCAGGGACTAGCGGGGGGGCCGGGGTCTTC	CASSPGTSGGAGVF
NA	NA	TRBV6-5	TRBJ1-1	TGTGCCACCATCAAACGGGGGAACACTGAAGCTTTCTTT	CATIKRGNTEAFF
NA	NA	TRBV28	TRBJ1-2	TGTGCCAGCGCTCTGAACAGGGTCTACACCTTC	CASALNRVYTF
once	TRBD1	TRBV5-1	TRBJ1-4	TGCGCCAGCAGCACGGACAGGGCAAATGAAAAACTGTTTTTT	CASSTDRANEKLFF
NA	TRBD2	TRBV2	TRBJ2-3	TGTGCCAGCAGATTAGCGGGGGGGGATACGCAGTATTTT	CASRLAGGDTQYF
NA	NA	TRBV7-8	TRBJ1-1	TGTGCCAGCAGCCGACCAGGGTTTGAAGCTTTCTTT	CASSRPGFEAFF
NA	NA	TRBV10-3	TRBJ2-3	TGTGCCATCAGCGCCGGTGCCCTCGCAGATACGCAGTATTTT	CAISAGALADTQYF
NA	TRBD1	TRBV5-1	TRBJ1-1	TGCGCCAGCAGCTCGACCACAGGGGGCACTGAAGCTTTCTTT	CASSSTTGGTEAFF
NA	TRBD1	TRBV7-3	TRBJ2-1	TGTGCCAGCAGCTTGTCAGGGGGCTCCTACAATGAGCAGTTCTTC	CASSLSGGSYNEQFF
once	NA	TRBV7-2	TRBJ2-5	TGTGCCAGCAGCTTAGCACTCCAGGGAAGGGAGACCCAGTACTTC	CASSLALQGRETQYF
NA	TRBD1	TRBV5-1	TRBJ1-4	TGCGCCAGCAGGGGGACAGGGTCGGGGACTAATGAAAAACTGTTTTTT	CASRGTGSGTNEKLFF
NA	NA	TRBV5-1	TRBJ2-2	TGCGCCAGCAGGACCGCCGGGACATCCGGGGAGCTGTTTTTT	CASRTAGTSGELFF
NA	TRBD1	TRBV9	TRBJ2-6	TGTGCCAGCAGCGTAGCGAGACAGGGGTCTGGGGCCAACGTCCTGACTTTC	CASSVARQGSGANVLTF
NA	NA	TRBV5-6	TRBJ2-3	TGTGCCAGCAGCTTGGGGGTGGGGCAGGGAAGCACAGATACGCAGTATTTT	CASSLGVGQGSTDTQYF
NA	NA	TRBV6-5	TRBJ2-2	TGTGCCAGCAGAAATACAGGGTTAACCGGGGAGCTGTTTTTT	CASRNTGLTGELFF